These 26 T cell receptor beta chains were all obtained from the same sample, sequenced in a study of graft-versus-host responses after intestinal transplantation. Processing of graft tissue released intraepithelial and lamina propria lymphocytes. Generated by immunoSEQ multiplex PCR, the TCRdb table keeps only in-frame clones and is missing some. The table shows about 7,400 clones, with roughly 69% occurring only once. This sample comprised ileum tissue, obtained approximately 240 days after intestinal transplantation. These receptors originate from a human patient who received an intestinal transplant, so some T cells may come from the graft donor.

The chain combines TRBV7-9 with TRBJ1-2; D is undetermined. This CDR3 comprises 14 residues. With 1 base removed from V and 8 bases from J, the gap between germline ends came to 14 bases. CDR1 and CDR2 from the germline V gene are SEHNR and FQNEAQ (reference sequence). The CDR3: CASSLGRRVEGYTF. In DNA form, the CDR3 reads TGTGCCAGCAGCTTAGGCAGGCGGGTCGAGGGCTACACCTTC.

The chain joins TRBV18 to TRBJ2-7, with D unresolved. Germline V gene data show CDR1 as KGHSH and CDR2 as LQKENI. The CDR3 runs to 11 residues. With 6 bases removed from V and 3 bases from J, the gap between germline ends came to 6 bases. The CDR3 sequence: CASSLGYEQYV. CDR3 in DNA: TGTGCCAGCTCCCTTGGCTACGAGCAGTACGTC.

This clone showed up just once. Germline is not matched at one junction end, which may reflect a read error. V and J are TRBV7-7 and TRBJ2-2, with no clear D. CDR3 length equals 14 residues. The germline gives CDR1 SSHAT, CDR2 FNYEAQ (reference sequence). CDR3 DNA: TGTGCTAGCAGCTTACCACAGCCCACCGGGGAGCTGTTTTTT. It specifies CASSLPQPTGELFF.

This clone is medium-sized (0.01 to 0.1%) in the sample. CDR3 amino acids: CASSLGRGDRSNQPQHF. In DNA, the CDR3 is TGTGCCAGCTCACTAGGGAGGGGGGACAGAAGCAATCAGCCCCAGCATTTT. The rearrangement links TRBV7-8 to TRBJ1-5; 7 nucleotides match TRBD1. The J segment lost 1 base and the V segment lost 8 bases, leaving 14 bases of the junction unmatched. Germline CDR1 reads SGHVS; CDR2 reads FQNEAQ. The CDR3 totals 17 residues.

This chain connects TRBV5-4 to TRBJ2-3, with 9 bases fitting TRBD1. This CDR3 has 15 residues. The trim removed 4 bases at V and 4 bases at J, leaving 7 bases unmatched. Looked up from germline, CDR1 is SGHNT and CDR2 is YYREEE (reference sequence). The CDR3 sequence: CASSLGTGKSDTQYF. CDR3 nucleotides: TGTGCCAGCAGCCTCGGGACAGGGAAATCAGATACGCAGTATTTT.

This clone was counted once. The V gene is TRBV19, the J gene TRBJ1-2, with 9 bases fitting TRBD1. J gave up 6 bases and V 5 bases, and 10 bases lay outside the gene matches. The CDR3 sequence is 15 residues long. Germline values: CDR1 LNHDA, CDR2 SQIVND (reference sequence). Here the CDR3 reads CASSSWTGVENGYTF. Here the CDR3 DNA reads TGTGCCAGTAGTTCCTGGACAGGGGTGGAAAATGGCTACACCTTC.

This clone came up a few times. The rearrangement uses TRBV5-1 and TRBJ2-5; D is unresolved. Germline V gene lookup returns CDR1 SGHRS and CDR2 YFSETQ. Trimming removed 4 bases at V and 2 bases at J, with 12 bases between. The CDR3 extends over 14 amino acids. CDR3 sequence reads: CASSPLSPQETQYF. CDR3 nucleotides: TGCGCCAGCAGCCCCTTAAGCCCACAAGAGACCCAGTACTTC.

This sequence joins TRBV4-3 and TRBJ1-4; D is unclear. V lost 4 bases, J lost 0 bases, and 9 bases lay in between. The CDR3 loop spans 15 amino acids. Germline V CDR1 and CDR2: LGHNA, YSLEER. CDR3 region: CASSPTFATNEKLFF. The DNA for the CDR3 is TGCGCCAGCAGCCCGACATTCGCAACTAATGAAAAACTGTTTTTT.

Worth noting for this clone: Sequence at one end of the junction differs from germline and may be a read error. CDR3 in amino acids: CASCLNLPGKTYGYTF. CDR3 DNA: TGTGCCAGCTGCTTGAACCTACCAGGAAAGACCTATGGCTACACCTTC. The J gene is TRBJ1-2, the V gene TRBV5-4; no reliable D call. The germline V gene has CDR1 SGHNT and CDR2 YYREEE (reference sequence). This CDR3 has 16 residues.

The chain combines TRBV7-5 with TRBJ1-1. TRBV7-5 is classified as a pseudogene. CDR3 length equals 14 residues. CDR3 sequence (DNA): TGTGCCAGCAGTTCTAATTCCCGGTGGACTGAAGCTTTCTTT. Residues: CASSSNSRWTEAFF.

V and J are TRBV28 and TRBJ1-2; D may be TRBD1 (6 bases). V was cut by 5 bases and J by 8 bases, with 18 bases left in between. The CDR3 covers 14 residues. Germline assignment: CDR1 MDHEN and CDR2 SYDVKM. CDR3 sequence: CASSPGTFGDGYTF. The CDR3 DNA follows: TGTGCCAGCAGTCCGGGGACATTCGGTGACGGCTACACCTTC.

This clone was observed a handful of times. This chain joins TRBV6-5 and TRBJ1-6; D ambiguous. Germline lookup yields CDR1 MNHEY and CDR2 SVGAGI. The CDR3 has 14 amino acids. V lost 10 bases and J 0 bases, leaving 10 bases between the germline ends. Written as DNA, the CDR3 is TGTGCCACGATGAAAAGCTCCTATAATTCACCCCTCCACTTT. It yields the protein CATMKSSYNSPLHF.

This clone was counted between two and nine times. V is TRBV7-3 and J is TRBJ1-1; 10 bases agree with TRBD1. The ends lost 1 base at V and 5 bases at J; junction bases unmatched: 1. The CDR3 has 14 amino acids. Germline CDR1 and CDR2: SGHTA and FQGTGA. This chain's CDR3 is CASSLRQGATEAFF. Here the CDR3 DNA reads TGTGCCAGCAGCTTAAGACAGGGGGCGACTGAAGCTTTCTTT.

The chain joins TRBV11-2 to TRBJ2-5, with D uncertain. The CDR3 is 15 residues long. The V end lost 8 bases, the J end lost 2 bases, and 18 bases lay between the germline ends. Germline-derived CDR1 and CDR2 are SGHAT and FQNNGV. The CDR3 region has the DNA TGTGCCAGCGCCGGCTTATTTCAATCACAAGAGACCCAGTACTTC. This translates into CASAGLFQSQETQYF. The entire variable domain, with the rest obtained from reference TRBV11-2 and TRBJ2-5, is as follows: EAGVAQSPRYKIIEKRQSVAFWCNPISGHATLYWYQQILGQGPKLLIQFQNNGVVDDSQLPKDRFSAERLKGVDSTLKIQPAKLEDSAVYLCASAGLFQSQETQYFGPGTRLLVL.

The rearrangement uses TRBV28 and TRBJ2-1; D is uncertain. Trimming shortened V by 7 bases and J by 7 bases, and 14 bases separated the two germline ends. Germline V gives CDR1 MDHEN, CDR2 SYDVKM. CDR3 size: 13 residues. The chain's CDR3 is CASKPTIGNEQFF. Written as DNA, the CDR3 is TGTGCCAGCAAACCTACTATCGGGAATGAGCAGTTCTTC. Full variable domain (rest looked up from reference TRBV28 and TRBJ2-1): DVKVTQSSRYLVKRTGEKVFLECVQDMDHENMFWYRQDPGLGLRLIYFSYDVKMKEKGDIPEGYSVSREKKERFSLILESASTNQTSMYLCASKPTIGNEQFFGPGTRLTVL.

In this sample, this clone turned up a few times. The gene calls are TRBV27 and TRBJ1-1; 10 bases are shared with TRBD1. The CDR3 extends over 13 amino acids. Germline assignment: CDR1 MNHEY and CDR2 SMNVEV (reference sequence). The junction had 5 bases not matched to a gene; V was cut back by 4 bases and J by 9 bases. CDR3 residues: CASSSADRGQAFF. The CDR3 DNA follows: TGTGCCAGCAGTTCGGCCGACAGGGGGCAAGCTTTCTTT.

This clone has a single count. The chain recombines TRBV4-3 with TRBJ2-1; the match to TRBD1 covers 11 bases. V was pared by 0 bases and J by 6 bases, with 4 bases of the junction left unmatched. The germline gives CDR1 LGHNA, CDR2 YSLEER. The CDR3 consists of 16 residues. The CDR3 loop is CASSQDRDRGFNEQFF. The DNA of the CDR3 is TGCGCCAGCAGCCAAGACCGGGACAGGGGGTTCAATGAGCAGTTCTTC.

The V call is TRBV6-5, the J call TRBJ1-6; TRBD1 aligns across 9 bases. V shed 7 bases, J shed 10 bases, and the junction held 8 bases outside the gene matches. The CDR3 has 14 residues. Per germline, CDR1 MNHEY and CDR2 SVGAGI. This chain's CDR3 is CASIRATGGSPLHF. The CDR3 bases are TGTGCCAGCATTCGAGCGACAGGGGGATCACCCCTCCACTTT.

The chain links TRBV5-4 to TRBJ2-1; TRBD2 matches 8 bases. This CDR3 is 12 amino acids long. With 0 bases clipped from V and 15 bases from J, the junction kept 5 bases outside the gene matches. Per the germline V gene, CDR1 is SGHNT and CDR2 is YYREEE (reference sequence). The CDR3 DNA follows: TGTGCCAGCAGCTTGGCGGGGGGGCCCGCGTTCTTC. The encoded protein is CASSLAGGPAFF.

This clone was detected only a few times. The rearrangement uses TRBV7-8 and TRBJ2-7; 8 positions match TRBD1. The CDR3 consists of 13 residues. The ends lost 3 bases at V and 7 bases at J; junction bases unmatched: 5. Per the germline V gene, CDR1 is SGHVS and CDR2 is FQNEAQ. The CDR3 protein is CASSFDRGGEQYV. The CDR3 coding sequence is TGTGCCAGCAGCTTCGACAGGGGTGGGGAGCAGTACGTC.

The chain recombines TRBV6-5 with TRBJ1-5; a weak D match, TRBD1 (6 bases). Between the trimmed V and J ends, which lost 4 bases and 5 bases, there was a span of 18 bases. This CDR3 contains 16 residues. Per the germline V gene, CDR1 is MNHEY and CDR2 is SVGAGI. The CDR3 region is CASSLSGAGVYQPQHF. The CDR3 coding sequence is TGTGCCAGCAGTTTATCAGGGGCAGGGGTTTATCAGCCCCAGCATTTT.

The chain couples TRBV2 to TRBJ2-1; 8 bases agree with TRBD1. The CDR3 extends over 13 amino acids. Germline V gene sequence: CDR1 SNHLY, CDR2 FYNNEI. With V trimmed by 9 bases and J by 9 bases, 10 bases remained unmatched. For the CDR3, the DNA is TGTGCCAGAGGGACAGGCCCGTCCGGTGAGCAGTTCTTC. Translation gives CARGTGPSGEQFF.

V and J are TRBV5-4 and TRBJ1-6; D possibly corresponds to TRBD1 (6 bases). The CDR3 totals 17 residues. In germline, CDR1 is SGHNT, CDR2 YYREEE (reference sequence). The V end was cut by 0 bases, the J end by 9 bases, with 19 bases between. In DNA, the CDR3 is TGTGCCAGCAGCTTGGCCAACTGGGGGCTATCGGGTTCACCCCTCCACTTT. Protein sequence: CASSLANWGLSGSPLHF. The full variable domain, completed using reference TRBV5-4 and TRBJ1-6, is ETGVTQSPTHLIKTRGQQVTLRCSSQSGHNTVSWYQQALGQGPQFIFQYYREEENGRGNFPPRFSGLQFPNYSSELNVNALELDDSALYLCASSLANWGLSGSPLHFGNGTRLTVT.

The chain combines TRBV27 with TRBJ2-5; D ambiguous. V was shortened by 2 bases and J by 2 bases, with 9 bases between the two germline ends. The germline CDR1 and CDR2 sequences are MNHEY and SMNVEV (reference sequence). The CDR3 length is 14 residues. CDR3 nucleotide sequence: TGTGCCAGCAGTTTAAACTCCATTCAAGAGACCCAGTACTTC. Translating gives CASSLNSIQETQYF.

The gene calls are TRBV7-6 and TRBJ2-3; D gene uncertain. Per germline, CDR1 SGHVS and CDR2 FNYEAQ. The CDR3 is 13 residues long. The ends were cut back, 3 bases at V and 3 bases at J, with 7 bases in the middle. CDR3 loop: CASSLSLTDTQYF. CDR3 in DNA: TGTGCCAGCAGCTTGAGTCTGACAGATACGCAGTATTTT. Based on the CDR3 plus reference TRBV7-6 and TRBJ2-3, the full variable domain is GAGVSQSPRYKVTKRGQDVALRCDPISGHVSLYWYRQALGQGPEFLTYFNYEAQQDKSGLPNDRFSAERPEGSISTLTIQRTEQRDSAMYRCASSLSLTDTQYFGPGTRLTVL.

This chain links TRBV2 with TRBJ2-1; TRBD1 agrees at 9 bases. Trimming at V came to 8 bases and at J to 8 bases, leaving 7 bases not matched to a gene. CDR3 size: 13 residues. Germline-derived CDR1 and CDR2 are SNHLY and FYNNEI. CDR3 loop: CASSRDRDDEQFF. CDR3 bases: TGTGCCAGCTCCCGGGACAGGGACGATGAGCAGTTCTTC.